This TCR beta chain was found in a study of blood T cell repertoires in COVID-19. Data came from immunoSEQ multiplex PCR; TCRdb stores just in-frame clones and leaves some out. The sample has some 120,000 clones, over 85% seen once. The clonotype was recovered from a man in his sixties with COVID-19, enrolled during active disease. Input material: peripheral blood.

CDR3 nucleotide sequence: TGTGCCAGCTCCACTAATAGCAATCAGCCCCAGCATTTT. Its translation: CASSTNSNQPQHF. This chain uses TRBV28 with TRBJ1-5; D call uncertain. Germline CDR1 is MDHEN and CDR2 is SYDVKM. The CDR3 runs 13 residues. Trimming removed 8 bases from V and 0 bases from J, with 8 bases in between.